The sequence of this T cell receptor beta chain was determined in a study of CD8 T cells in Susac syndrome. Germline lookup yields CDR1 MDHEN and CDR2 SYDVKM. Trimming cost V 7 bases and J 0 bases, with 4 bases left between them. This CDR3 comprises 12 residues. The RNA input was 0.5 to 1 ug, and it was reverse transcribed with random hexamers. TCRdb re-derived calls from the immunoSEQ multiplex PCR reads in MiXCR, one entry per CDR3 protein. There are roughly 120,000 distinct CDR3 sequences in the sample; approximately 95% occur only once, and roughly 0.3% lies in the top ten. The receptor was derived from a human donor with multiple sclerosis. The rearrangement joins TRBV28 to TRBJ1-3; D is uncertain. Sequencing was done on a sample of CD8+ T cells from PBMCs. The CDR3 DNA follows: TGTGCCAGCACCAGCTCTGGAAACACCATATATTTT. It codes for CASTSSGNTIYF.